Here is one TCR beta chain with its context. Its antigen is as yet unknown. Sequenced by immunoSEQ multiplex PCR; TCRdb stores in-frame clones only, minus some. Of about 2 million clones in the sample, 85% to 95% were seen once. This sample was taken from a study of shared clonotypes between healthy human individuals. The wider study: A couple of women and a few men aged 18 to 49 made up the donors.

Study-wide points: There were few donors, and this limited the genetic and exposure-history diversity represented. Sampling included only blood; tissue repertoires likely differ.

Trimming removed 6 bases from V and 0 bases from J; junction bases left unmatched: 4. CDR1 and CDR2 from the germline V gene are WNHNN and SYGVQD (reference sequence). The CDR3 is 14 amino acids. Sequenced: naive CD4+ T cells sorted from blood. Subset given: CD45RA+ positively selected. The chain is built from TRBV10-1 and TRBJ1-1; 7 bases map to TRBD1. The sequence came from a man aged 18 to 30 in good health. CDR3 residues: CASRVDRVNTEAFF. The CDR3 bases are TGCGCCAGCAGGGTTGACAGGGTGAACACTGAAGCTTTCTTT.